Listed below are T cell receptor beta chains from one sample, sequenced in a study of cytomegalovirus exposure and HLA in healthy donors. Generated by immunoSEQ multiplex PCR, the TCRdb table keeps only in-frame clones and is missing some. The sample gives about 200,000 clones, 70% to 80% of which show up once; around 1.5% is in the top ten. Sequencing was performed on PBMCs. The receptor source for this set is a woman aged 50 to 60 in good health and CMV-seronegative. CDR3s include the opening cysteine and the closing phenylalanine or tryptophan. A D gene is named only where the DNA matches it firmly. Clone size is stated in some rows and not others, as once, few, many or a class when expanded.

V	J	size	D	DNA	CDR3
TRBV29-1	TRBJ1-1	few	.	TGCAGCGTGTACATGAACACTGAAGCTTTCTTT	CSVYMNTEAFF
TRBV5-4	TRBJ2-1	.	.	TGTGCCAGCAGACTCAGGGGAGGGGACAATGAGCAGTTCTTC	CASRLRGGDNEQFF
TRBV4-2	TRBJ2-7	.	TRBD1	TGTGCCAGCAGCCAAGTTCAAGGGTCACAGGGGAAGGACTACGAGCAGTACTTC	CASSQVQGSQGKDYEQYF
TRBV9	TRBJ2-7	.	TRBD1	TGTGCCAGCAGCCCCGGGACAGGGTGGGAGCAGTACTTC	CASSPGTGWEQYF
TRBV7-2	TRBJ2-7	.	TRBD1	TGTGCCAGCAGCCCGGGACAGGTCTTATACGAGCAGTACTTC	CASSPGQVLYEQYF
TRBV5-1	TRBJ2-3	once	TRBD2	TGCGCCAGCAGCTTTACTAGCGGGGGGTCCAGCACAGATACGCAGTATTTT	CASSFTSGGSSTDTQYF
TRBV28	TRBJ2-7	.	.	TGTGCCAGCAGCCTAGGGGGTCTGGGTAACGAGCAGTACTTC	CASSLGGLGNEQYF
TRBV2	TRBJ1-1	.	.	TGTGCCAGCATCCGGAACACTGAAGCTTTCTTT	CASIRNTEAFF
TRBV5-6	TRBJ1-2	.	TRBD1	TGTGCCAGCAGCACTAGAGACAGGGTAATCTCCACCTTC	CASSTRDRVISTF
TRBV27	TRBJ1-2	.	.	TGTGCCAGCAGTTCCCCCGCGGGACGGCTTGGAGGCGGCTACACCTTC	CASSSPAGRLGGGYTF
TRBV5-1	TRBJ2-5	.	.	TGCGCCAGCAGCTTGGACGGTCGGGGAGGAGAGACCCAGTACTTC	CASSLDGRGGETQYF
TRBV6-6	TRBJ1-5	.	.	TGTGCCGCCAGGGGACCAAATCAGCCCCAGCATTTT	CAARGPNQPQHF
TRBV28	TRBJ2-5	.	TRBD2	TGTGCCAGCAGTTACGGGACTAGAGCCCAAGAGACCCAGTACTTC	CASSYGTRAQETQYF
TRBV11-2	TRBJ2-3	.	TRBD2	TGTGCCAGCAGCTTAGGGACTAGAGGGAAAGATACGCAGTATTTT	CASSLGTRGKDTQYF
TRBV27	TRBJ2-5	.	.	TGTGCCAGCAGTCCCCGGGTAGCGAGGGAGACCCAGTACTTC	CASSPRVARETQYF
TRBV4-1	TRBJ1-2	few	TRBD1	TGCGCCAGCAGCTGGGTTGGGACAGGGGGCCGTGACTATGGCTACACCTTC	CASSWVGTGGRDYGYTF
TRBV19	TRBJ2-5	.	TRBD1	TGTGCCAGTAGTAAGAGGGGGCTGGAGACCCAGTACTTC	CASSKRGLETQYF